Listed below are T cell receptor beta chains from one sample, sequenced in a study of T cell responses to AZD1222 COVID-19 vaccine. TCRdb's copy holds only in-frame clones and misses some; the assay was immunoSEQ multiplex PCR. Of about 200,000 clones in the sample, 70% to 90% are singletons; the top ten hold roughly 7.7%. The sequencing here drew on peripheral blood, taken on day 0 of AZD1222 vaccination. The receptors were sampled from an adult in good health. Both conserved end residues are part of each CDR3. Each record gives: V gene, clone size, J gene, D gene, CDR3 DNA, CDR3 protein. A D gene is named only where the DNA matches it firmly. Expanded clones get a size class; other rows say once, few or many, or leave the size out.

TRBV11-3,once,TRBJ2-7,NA,TGTGCCAGCAGCTTAGATGAGGGGCCGGTCTACGAGCAGTACTTC,CASSLDEGPVYEQYF
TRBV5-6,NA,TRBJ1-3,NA,TGTGCCAGCAGCTTGGTTCCCCGGACAAGGGTTCGGAACACCATATATTTT,CASSLVPRTRVRNTIYF
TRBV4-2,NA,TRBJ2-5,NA,TGTGCCAGCAGCCCTAGGGCTAGCGAGTCGGAGACCCAGTACTTC,CASSPRASESETQYF
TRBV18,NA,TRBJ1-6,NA,TGTGCCAGCTCACCAGTGGCAGGGGCGATTAATTCACCCCTCCACTTT,CASSPVAGAINSPLHF
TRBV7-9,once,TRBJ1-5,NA,TGTGCCATCCGTCTTGGGGACCGGCCCCAGCATTTT,CAIRLGDRPQHF
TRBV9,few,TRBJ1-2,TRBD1,TGTGCCAGCAGCGTAGGGGACAGGGCCTATGGCTACACCTTC,CASSVGDRAYGYTF
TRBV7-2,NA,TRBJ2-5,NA,TGTGCCAGCAGCATTGGACTATTGGAGACCCAGTACTTC,CASSIGLLETQYF
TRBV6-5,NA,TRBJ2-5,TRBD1,TGTGCCAGCAGGAAGTGGACAGGGGAAGAGACCCAGTACTTC,CASRKWTGEETQYF
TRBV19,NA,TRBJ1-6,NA,TGTGCCAGCAAGGACAGCGTTAATTCACCCCTCCACTTT,CASKDSVNSPLHF
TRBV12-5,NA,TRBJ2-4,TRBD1,TGTGCTAGTGGTTTGGTACTCGGAGTCAGGGGGAAAAACATTCAGTACTTC,CASGLVLGVRGKNIQYF
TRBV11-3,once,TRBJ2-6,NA,TGTGCCAGCAGCTCTACGGGGTCTGGGGCCAACGTCCTGACTTTC,CASSSTGSGANVLTF
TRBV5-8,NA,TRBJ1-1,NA,TGTGCCAGCAGCTTGGCCCCTAGTGGCACTGAAGCTTTCTTT,CASSLAPSGTEAFF
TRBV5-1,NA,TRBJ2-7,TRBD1,TGCGCCAGCAGATCTCGACAGGGTGACTACGAGCAGTACTTC,CASRSRQGDYEQYF
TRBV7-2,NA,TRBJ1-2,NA,TGTGCCAGCAGCCCGACTCCGGGACATTATGGCTACACCTTC,CASSPTPGHYGYTF
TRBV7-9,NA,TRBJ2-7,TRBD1,TGTGCCAGCAGCCGACTAGGGACAGGGGGACGGGAGCAGTACTTC,CASSRLGTGGREQYF
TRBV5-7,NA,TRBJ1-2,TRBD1,TGTGCCAGCAGCCCCTCCCTGACAGGGGGTGATGGCTACACCTTC,CASSPSLTGGDGYTF
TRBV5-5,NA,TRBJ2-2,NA,TGTGCCAGCAGCTCGCCGATAACATACACCGGGGAGCTGTTTTTT,CASSSPITYTGELFF
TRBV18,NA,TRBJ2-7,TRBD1,TGTGCCAGCTCACGACCGGGACAGGGAAACTACGAGCAGTACTTC,CASSRPGQGNYEQYF
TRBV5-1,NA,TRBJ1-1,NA,TGCGCCAGCAGCTTGTGGGGGAGTGCTGAAGCTTTCTTT,CASSLWGSAEAFF
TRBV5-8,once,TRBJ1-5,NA,TGTGCCAGCAGACCTCCGGGGTTCGGCAATCAGCCCCAGCATTTT,CASRPPGFGNQPQHF
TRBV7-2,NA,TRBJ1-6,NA,TGTGCCAGCAGCTCCGGAATTAGTTCACCCCTCCACTTT,CASSSGISSPLHF
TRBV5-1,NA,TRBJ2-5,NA,TGCGCCAGCAGCTTTACCTTTCAAGAGACCCAGTACTTC,CASSFTFQETQYF
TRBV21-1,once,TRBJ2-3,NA,NA,CASSVRVGGGAKDTQYF
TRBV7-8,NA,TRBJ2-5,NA,TGTGCCAGCAGCTTAGGACTCGGCGGGGCCGGAGAGACCCAGTACTTC,CASSLGLGGAGETQYF
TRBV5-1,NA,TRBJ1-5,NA,TGCGCCAGCAGCTTGGGAGATAACCTAAGCAATCAGCCCCAGCATTTT,CASSLGDNLSNQPQHF
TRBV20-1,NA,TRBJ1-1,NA,TGCAGTGCTAGTTCGGTTGGTACTGAAGCTTTCTTT,CSASSVGTEAFF
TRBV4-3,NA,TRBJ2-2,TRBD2,TGCGCCAGCAGCCAAGATCCACTAGCGGGGGGCACCGGGGAGCTGTTTTTT,CASSQDPLAGGTGELFF
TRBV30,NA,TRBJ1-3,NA,TGTGCCTGCTTAGGGGGGCTTGGAAACACCATATATTTT,CACLGGLGNTIYF
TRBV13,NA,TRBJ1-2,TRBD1,TGTGCCAGCAGCGCCACGACAGGGCCAGGTGGCTACACCTTC,CASSATTGPGGYTF
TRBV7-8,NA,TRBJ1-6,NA,TGTGCCAGCAGCCCCGCCATTCGGGATTCACCCCTCCACTTT,CASSPAIRDSPLHF
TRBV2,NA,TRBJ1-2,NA,TGTGCCAGCAGTGAAGCGAGACAGGTCGTTTCCACCTTC,CASSEARQVVSTF
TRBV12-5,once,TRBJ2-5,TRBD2,TGTGCTAGTTTGGGAGGGGCCGAGACCCAGTACTTC,CASLGGAETQYF
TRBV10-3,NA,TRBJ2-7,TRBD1,TGTGCCATCAGTGATTCTGTAGGGGGCTTCTACGAGCAGTACTTC,CAISDSVGGFYEQYF